One sample yielded the 20 T cell receptor beta chains listed below, sequenced in a study of T cells in Graves' hyperthyroidism and ophthalmopathy (dated by TCRdb to about 2019). Receptor amplification or capture employed multiplex PCR. The instrument given in TCRdb is Illumina HiSeq 2000. TCR beta CDR3 regions were amplified from RNA transcripts. The first round of RT-PCR for the TCR CDR3 was performed with the HTBI primer set and the Qiagen OneStep RT-PCR kit. Using fastp at Q25 and MiXCR, TCRdb reprocessed the public reads and kept productive beta chains. A single entry per CDR3 protein holds the most common genes and DNA from its merged rows. In all, the sample holds 650,000 to 700,000 distinct CDR3 sequences, and around 16% of those were seen once. The ten largest clones add up to about 16% of the sample. Sequencing was performed on blood. These receptors were taken from a man between 45 and 60 years old with Graves' hyperthyroidism.

This chain links TRBV10-1 with TRBJ2-4, with no clear D. Germline values: CDR1 WNHNN, CDR2 SYGVQD (reference sequence). Trimming cost V 8 bases and J 6 bases, with 2 bases left between them. CDR3 length equals 9 residues. Here the CDR3 reads CASVNIQYF. DNA for the CDR3: TGCGCCAGCGTAAACATTCAGTACTTC.

This clonotype was seen a few times. V and J are TRBV28 and TRBJ1-6, with TRBD1 identical over 9 bases. J was trimmed by 10 bases and V by 3 bases; bases with no gene match: 10. The germline CDR1 and CDR2 sequences are MDHEN and SYDVKM. CDR3 length: 16 amino acids. CDR3 nucleotides: TGTGCCAGCAGTTTCGAGACAGGGGGTTCTCGGTCACCCCTCCACTTT. It codes for CASSFETGGSRSPLHF.

The chain recombines TRBV6-2 or TRBV6-3 with TRBJ2-3; a weak D match, TRBD1 (5 bases). Trimming removed 3 bases at V and 6 bases at J, with 10 bases between. The CDR3 runs 13 residues. Germline assignment: CDR1 MNHEY and CDR2 SVGEGT. The CDR3 is CASSYSRQDTQYF. DNA of the CDR3: TGTGCCAGCAGTTATTCAAGACAGGATACGCAGTATTTT.

This CDR3 is CASSLDTSGAQYF. Written as DNA, the CDR3 is TGTGCCAGCAGCTTAGATACGAGCGGGGCTCAGTACTTC. The chain carries TRBV11-3 and TRBJ2-4; 7 bases agree with TRBD2. Germline loops: CDR1 SGHNT, CDR2 YENEEA. Trimming took 0 bases from V and 12 from J; bases not matched to a gene: 5. CDR3 length: 13 amino acids. The full variable domain, with the rest looked up from reference TRBV11-3 and TRBJ2-4, is EAGVVQSPRYKIIEKKQPVAFWCNPISGHNTLYWYLQNLGQGPELLIRYENEEAVDDSQLPKDRFSAERLKGVDSTLKIQPAELGDSAVYLCASSLDTSGAQYFGAGTRLSVL.

The rearrangement joins TRBV24-1 to TRBJ2-5; the D gene is possibly TRBD1 (7 bases). The germline V gene encodes CDR1 KGHDR and CDR2 SFDVKD. The CDR3 sequence is 14 residues long. The V gene lost 5 bases and the J gene lost 3 bases, with 12 bases spanning the gap. The CDR3 loop reads CATSGRGTEETQYF. The CDR3 bases are TGTGCCACCAGTGGTCGGGGGACAGAAGAGACCCAGTACTTC.

The table lists this clonotype with a few counts. V and J are TRBV10-3 and TRBJ2-2; 7 nucleotides line up with TRBD1. In germline, CDR1 is ENHRY, CDR2 SYGVKD. V lost 10 bases to trimming and J lost 4 bases; unmatched junction nucleotides: 9. CDR3 length: 14 amino acids. CDR3 in amino acids: CASTGTELTGELFF. The CDR3 region has the DNA TGTGCCAGCACAGGGACAGAGCTCACCGGGGAGCTGTTTTTT.

The V call is TRBV28, the J call TRBJ1-3; D possibly corresponds to TRBD1 (5 bases). This CDR3 is 15 amino acids long. The V gene's germline CDR1 is MDHEN and CDR2 SYDVKM. V was trimmed by 5 bases and J by 3 bases, leaving 14 bases between them. The CDR3 is CASSTPGAGGNTIYF. The CDR3 DNA follows: TGTGCCAGCAGTACCCCCGGGGCGGGTGGAAACACCATATATTTT.

Notes on this clonotype: The germline gene is not matched at one end of the junction; a read error may be the cause. The gene calls are TRBV18 and TRBJ2-5; no clear D gene. Looked up from germline, CDR1 is KGHSH and CDR2 is LQKENI. The CDR3 sequence is 16 residues long. The CDR3 DNA is TGTGCCAACTCACTCCCCCTTCAGAGTGAACAAGAGACCCAGTACTTC. Translation gives CANSLPLQSEQETQYF.

This clonotype was counted many times. The rearrangement joins TRBV28 to TRBJ2-7; either TRBD1 or TRBD2 may fit D (5 bases each). CDR1 is MDHEN and CDR2 is SYDVKM in the germline V gene. The CDR3 spans 15 residues. The ends were cut back, 5 bases at V and 0 bases at J, with 14 bases in the middle. The CDR3 loop is CASSENRDGSYEQYF. The CDR3 nucleotides are TGTGCCAGCAGTGAAAACCGGGACGGCTCCTACGAGCAGTACTTC.

This clonotype has just a few counts. The chain has TRBV30 and TRBJ2-5; the match to TRBD2 covers 11 bases. After removal of 0 bases from V and 4 bases from J, the junction contained 4 bases not matched to a gene. Germline V CDR1 and CDR2: GTSNPN, SVGIG (reference sequence). The CDR3 length is 15 residues. The CDR3 region has the DNA TGTGCCTGGAGTGTACAGCTAGCGGGAGGAGAGACCCAGTACTTC. Amino acid sequence: CAWSVQLAGGETQYF.

This clonotype has more than one count but fewer than ten. This chain connects TRBV5-5 to TRBJ1-3; D gene uncertain. This CDR3 contains 15 residues. CDR1 and CDR2 from the germline V gene are SGHKS and YYEKEE (reference sequence). The V and J ends lost 2 bases and 0 bases respectively, with 9 bases between them. CDR3 amino acids: CASSFEGSSGNTIYF. Written as DNA, the CDR3 is TGTGCCAGCAGCTTCGAGGGTAGCTCTGGAAACACCATATATTTT. Full variable domain (remainder filled in from reference TRBV5-5 and TRBJ1-3): DAGVTQSPTHLIKTRGQQVTLRCSPISGHKSVSWYQQVLGQGPQFIFQYYEKEERGRGNFPDRFSARQFPNYSSELNVNALLLGDSALYLCASSFEGSSGNTIYFGEGSWLTVV.

This clonotype was picked up many times. The chain employs TRBV20-1 and TRBJ2-5, with 12 positions matching TRBD2. Germline V lookup: CDR1 DFQATT, CDR2 SNEGSKA (reference sequence). CDR3 size: 16 residues. The V segment lost 0 bases and the J segment 5 bases; nucleotides outside the gene matches: 7. The CDR3 reads CSARETSGSGFETQYF. Here the CDR3 DNA reads TGCAGTGCTAGAGAGACTAGCGGGAGTGGGTTCGAGACCCAGTACTTC.

The V gene is TRBV6-5, the J gene TRBJ1-1, with D perhaps matching TRBD1 (5 bases). Looked up from germline, CDR1 is MNHEY and CDR2 is SVGAGI. Trimming left V 3 bases short and J 5 bases short, with 10 bases between. This CDR3 has 13 amino acids. The CDR3 spells CASSYQGVTEAFF. The CDR3 DNA reads TGTGCCAGCAGTTATCAGGGAGTAACTGAAGCTTTCTTT.

This clonotype was seen a handful of times. The chain links TRBV27 to TRBJ1-2, with D unresolved. Germline CDR1 reads MNHEY; CDR2 reads SMNVEV (reference sequence). Trimming left V 6 bases short and J 7 bases short, with 12 bases between. The CDR3 is 12 residues long. The CDR3 loop is CASRSGSLGYTF. The DNA for the CDR3 is TGTGCCAGCAGATCCGGTAGTCTTGGCTACACCTTC.

This chain joins TRBV6-2 or TRBV6-3 and TRBJ1-1; perhaps TRBD1 as D (5 bases). This CDR3 is built from 14 residues. Trimming removed 5 bases from V and 0 bases from J, with 10 bases in between. Germline V gene data show CDR1 as MNHEY and CDR2 as SVGEGT. The CDR3 region is CASSGTGMNTEAFF. CDR3 coding DNA: TGTGCCAGCAGTGGGACGGGGATGAACACTGAAGCTTTCTTT.

This clonotype was seen many times. For the CDR3, the DNA is TGTGCCAGCAGTTTAAATGGGGTCGGGGGGTCTGGGGCCAACGTCCTGACTTTC. Its protein is CASSLNGVGGSGANVLTF. The chain links TRBV27 to TRBJ2-6; 7 bases match TRBD2. There are 18 residues in the CDR3. Germline values: CDR1 MNHEY, CDR2 SMNVEV (reference sequence). V lost 2 bases to trimming and J lost 1 base; unmatched junction nucleotides: 8.

This clonotype showed up many times. This chain connects TRBV7-8 to TRBJ2-5; D is unclear. The germline CDR1 and CDR2 sequences are SGHVS and FQNEAQ. Trimming shortened V by 2 bases and J by 5 bases, and 12 bases separated the two germline ends. This CDR3 comprises 14 residues. This chain's CDR3 is CASSLSEVLETQYF. In nucleotides, the CDR3 is TGTGCCAGCAGCTTAAGCGAAGTCCTGGAGACCCAGTACTTC.

The sample holds many counts of this clonotype. The rearrangement links TRBV10-3 to TRBJ1-1; D remains ambiguous. This CDR3 has 14 amino acids. Trimming stripped 2 bases from V and 0 bases from J, with 7 bases between. Germline CDR1 ENHRY, CDR2 SYGVKD. In nucleotides, the CDR3 is TGTGCCATCAGTGAGGGACGGATGAACACTGAAGCTTTCTTT. Amino acids: CAISEGRMNTEAFF.

The table lists this clonotype with many counts. The chain recombines TRBV19 with TRBJ2-7; TRBD2 matches 7 bases. The CDR3 has 14 residues. The germline V gene encodes CDR1 LNHDA and CDR2 SQIVND (reference sequence). V shed 3 bases and J 6 bases; nucleotides not matched to a gene: 8. The chain's CDR3 is CASSIAGARSEQYF. The CDR3 DNA follows: TGTGCCAGTAGTATCGCGGGAGCAAGGTCCGAGCAGTACTTC.

In its sample, this clonotype was seen many times. This chain connects TRBV19 to TRBJ2-1; 11 bases map to TRBD2. This CDR3 region has 19 residues. Trimming at V came to 0 bases and at J to 8 bases, leaving 15 bases not matched to a gene. Per germline, CDR1 LNHDA and CDR2 SQIVND (reference sequence). CDR3 DNA: TGTGCCAGTAGTATAGATTTCCGTCTAGCGGGAGGATCACACGATGAGCAGTTCTTC. It codes for CASSIDFRLAGGSHDEQFF.